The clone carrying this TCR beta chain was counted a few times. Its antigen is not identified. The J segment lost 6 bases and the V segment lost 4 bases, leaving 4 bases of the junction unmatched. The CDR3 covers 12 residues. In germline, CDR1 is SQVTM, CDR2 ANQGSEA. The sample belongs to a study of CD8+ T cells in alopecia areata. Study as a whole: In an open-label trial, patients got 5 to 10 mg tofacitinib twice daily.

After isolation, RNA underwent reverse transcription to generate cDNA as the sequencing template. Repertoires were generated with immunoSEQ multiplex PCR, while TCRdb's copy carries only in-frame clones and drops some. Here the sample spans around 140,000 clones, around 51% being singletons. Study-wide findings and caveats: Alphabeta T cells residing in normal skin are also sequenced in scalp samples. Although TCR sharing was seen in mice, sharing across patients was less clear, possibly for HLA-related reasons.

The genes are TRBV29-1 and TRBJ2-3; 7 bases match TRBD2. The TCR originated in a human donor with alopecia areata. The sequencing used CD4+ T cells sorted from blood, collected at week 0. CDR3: CSVAQGGDTQYF. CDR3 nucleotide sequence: TGCAGCGTTGCTCAGGGAGGGGATACGCAGTATTTT.